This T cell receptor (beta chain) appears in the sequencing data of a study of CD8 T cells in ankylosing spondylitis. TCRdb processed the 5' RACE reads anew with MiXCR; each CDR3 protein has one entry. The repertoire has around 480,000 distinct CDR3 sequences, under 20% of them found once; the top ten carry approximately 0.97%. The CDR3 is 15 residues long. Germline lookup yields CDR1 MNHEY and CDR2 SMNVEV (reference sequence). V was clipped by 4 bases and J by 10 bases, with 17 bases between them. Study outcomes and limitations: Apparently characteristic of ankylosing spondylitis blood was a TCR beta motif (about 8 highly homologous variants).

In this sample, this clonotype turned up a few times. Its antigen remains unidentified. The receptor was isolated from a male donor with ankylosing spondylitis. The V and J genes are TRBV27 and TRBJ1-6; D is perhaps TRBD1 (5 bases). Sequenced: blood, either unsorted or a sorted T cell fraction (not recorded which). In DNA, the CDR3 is TGTGCCAGCAGTTCATGGCAGGCAGAGGGGTCACCCCTCCACTTT. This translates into CASSSWQAEGSPLHF.